Sequencing of this T cell receptor beta chain was carried out in a study of identifying expanded T cells in peripheral blood (dated 2019 in TCRdb). The study in broad terms: Separate aliquots of the same genomic DNA pool were sequenced to produce technical replicates, and four replicates were compared in pairs. Results and caveats for the whole study, not just this receptor: Between technical replicates the binomial model flagged approximately 1.3 differentially abundant clones, whereas over about 2 weeks the binomial model flagged about 15 and over about four weeks 19 to 20. The authors expected biological variance in healthy repertoires might increase further over much longer intervals such as months to years. Across all healthy-donor time intervals, the beta-binomial model significantly cut both the number of clones called differentially abundant and the false-positive rate. Across all healthy donors, variance in clone template counts between approximately 2-week samples was found to increase significantly with total template count.

From a lookup of the germline V gene, CDR1 and CDR2 are SQVTM and ANQGSEA. Inclusive of the bounding cysteine and phenylalanine, the CDR3 is 11 residues long. CDR3 DNA is the only sequence kept; it has 33 bases, read in frame from the first base. The V end loses 4 bases and the J end loses 4 bases, and a stretch of 7 bases separates them. No immune events, such as infections, were documented for the healthy donors during the collection period. Blood repertoires from healthy donors were used as a training cohort for calibrating time-dependent variance in a beta-binomial model of differential abundance of T-cell clones. There were roughly 10 healthy donors in the training cohort, of whom 3 were female and 7 were male. The donors were between roughly 25 and 64 years old, with an average age of about 45 years. Whole blood, obtained from a commercial supplier, was collected from each healthy donor at three time points spaced approximately 15 days apart. For immunosequencing, genomic DNA was extracted from unsorted whole blood.

The immunoSEQ Assay, which relies on bias-controlled multiplex PCR amplification of genomic DNA, was used to profile TCRbeta CDR3 regions. Per the authors' processing: To quantify the absolute abundance of each unique TCRbeta CDR3 region, the sequences were collapsed and filtered. Differential abundance was tested with two models: a binomial (Fisher-equivalent) model and a beta-binomial model that adds time-dependent variance fitted from healthy donors. Clones with fewer than 5 combined templates were removed, and a clone was called differentially abundant if the clone's Benjamini-Hochberg FDR was below 0.01. Beta-binomial variance was modeled as a function of total template count across the two samples using the form v = (b*log(k)+a)^2. TCRdb retrieved this table from immuneACCESS and kept in-frame rearrangements only. Not all clones are present; in checked studies, unresolved V genes account for under half, and no reason is known for the remainder. The V and J calls and the clone size are those of that table, but D and trimming were determined from the DNA. Across this sample there are around 120,000 clones, with about 86% seen only once. Around 8.4% of the sample belongs to the ten largest clones.

Of note for this clone: The antigen this receptor binds is unknown. No quality values exist for individual bases; no much larger clone is one base distant. The sample has other DNA sequences that encode this CDR3 too.

This receptor was taken from a person aged 18 to 75 in good health. The sequence joins TRBV29-1 to TRBJ1-1; the D segment could be TRBD1, given 5 matching bases. The source material was blood. The DNA sequence reads TGCAGCGTTGGGGGGGGCACTGAAGCTTTCTTT. This is translated as CSVGGGTEAFF.